This T cell receptor beta chain was recorded in a study of T cells after yellow fever vaccination. Across the study: The SMART-Seq v4 Ultra Low Input method served to prepare the low-cell-number fractions. General observations from the study: The secondary response showed a weaker magnitude and a faster peak, day 5 versus 15.

The CDR3 is 15 amino acids. TCRdb ran MiXCR on the 5' RACE reads and lists one entry per CDR3 protein. The data hold about 130,000 distinct CDR3 sequences, with 7.4% observed a single time. This clonotype was picked up many times. Its antigen is as yet unknown. Sequenced material: CD4+ T cells sorted from PBMCs, taken about 10 days after the first yellow fever vaccination. This TCR was recovered from a man younger than 35 who received the YFV17D yellow fever vaccine. V usage is TRBV21-1 and J usage is TRBJ1-6. TRBV21-1 is tagged as a pseudogene. The CDR3 nucleotides are TGTGCCAGCAGCAAAAAAGAGTGTAATAATTCACCCCTCCACTTT. Translated: CASSKKECNNSPLHF.